A selection of T cell receptor beta chains follows, all from one sample in a study of cytomegalovirus exposure and HLA in healthy donors. TCRdb's copy holds only in-frame clones and misses some; the assay was immunoSEQ multiplex PCR. Among 150,000 or so clones, approximately 77% were seen once, and the ten largest hold less than 3%. The sequencing sample was made of PBMCs. These receptors originate from a female donor in good health and CMV-seronegative. CDR3s include the opening cysteine and the closing phenylalanine or tryptophan. The D gene is left open where the match is weak. Clone size appears in some rows only: once, few, many, or a class for an expanded clone.

D gene: -
J gene: TRBJ1-4
clone size: -
V gene: TRBV14
CDR3 DNA: TGTGCCAGCAGCCAGGGGGCGTATAATGAAAAACTGTTTTTT
CDR3 protein: CASSQGAYNEKLFF

D gene: -
J gene: TRBJ1-2
clone size: -
V gene: TRBV20-1
CDR3 DNA: TGCCAAGCGGGGGCAAGGGGCTACACCTTC
CDR3 protein: CQAGARGYTF

D gene: -
J gene: TRBJ1-1
clone size: -
V gene: TRBV7-3
CDR3 DNA: TGTGCCAGCAGCTTACTTAGGGGGATAGAGAACACTGAAGCTTTCTTT
CDR3 protein: CASSLLRGIENTEAFF

D gene: -
J gene: TRBJ1-5
clone size: -
V gene: TRBV29-1
CDR3 DNA: TGCAGCGTTGCGGACAGAGCGTGGGGCAATCAGCCCCAGCATTTT
CDR3 protein: CSVADRAWGNQPQHF

D gene: TRBD1
J gene: TRBJ1-1
clone size: -
V gene: TRBV6-5
CDR3 DNA: TGTGCCAGCAGTTACCTGGACAGGCTTGGTGAAGCTTTCTTT
CDR3 protein: CASSYLDRLGEAFF

D gene: -
J gene: TRBJ2-7
clone size: -
V gene: TRBV7-2
CDR3 DNA: TGTGCCAGCAGCTTAGGCGGACAGCCCTACGAGCAGTACTTC
CDR3 protein: CASSLGGQPYEQYF

D gene: TRBD1
J gene: TRBJ2-7
clone size: -
V gene: TRBV5-5
CDR3 DNA: TGTGCCAGCAGCTTAGGACAGGTCTCCTACGAGCAGTACTTC
CDR3 protein: CASSLGQVSYEQYF

D gene: -
J gene: TRBJ1-5
clone size: -
V gene: TRBV6-1
CDR3 DNA: TGTGCCAGTGTGAGAGAGCGCAATCAGCCCCAGCATTTT
CDR3 protein: CASVRERNQPQHF

D gene: -
J gene: TRBJ1-2
clone size: once
V gene: TRBV5-5
CDR3 DNA: TGTGCCAGCAGCTTAGGCCGGCGAGGCTATGGCTACACCTTC
CDR3 protein: CASSLGRRGYGYTF

D gene: -
J gene: TRBJ1-1
clone size: once
V gene: TRBV30
CDR3 DNA: TGTGCCTGGAGAGGGGGGGACACTGAAGCTTTCTTT
CDR3 protein: CAWRGGDTEAFF

D gene: TRBD1
J gene: TRBJ1-4
clone size: -
V gene: TRBV30
CDR3 DNA: TGTGCCTGGACCCAGGGGGCGAAACTGTTTTTT
CDR3 protein: CAWTQGAKLFF

D gene: -
J gene: TRBJ1-5
clone size: -
V gene: TRBV10-3
CDR3 DNA: TGTGCCATCAGTGACCGCGATCAGCCCCAGCATTTT
CDR3 protein: CAISDRDQPQHF

D gene: -
J gene: TRBJ2-1
clone size: few
V gene: TRBV9
CDR3 DNA: TGTGCCAGCAGCGTAGCCCTCTACAATGAGCAGTTCTTC
CDR3 protein: CASSVALYNEQFF

D gene: -
J gene: TRBJ2-6
clone size: -
V gene: TRBV6-1
CDR3 DNA: TGTGCCAGCAGTGAAGAAGCGTCTGGGGCCAACGTCCTGACTTTC
CDR3 protein: CASSEEASGANVLTF

D gene: -
J gene: TRBJ2-1
clone size: -
V gene: TRBV27
CDR3 DNA: TGTGCCAGCAGTTTAGGGGGGTTCGGCAATGAGCAGTTCTTC
CDR3 protein: CASSLGGFGNEQFF

D gene: TRBD1
J gene: TRBJ2-7
clone size: few
V gene: TRBV5-1
CDR3 DNA: TGCGCCAGCAATGACGGGACAGGGTTCAACGAGCAGTACTTC
CDR3 protein: CASNDGTGFNEQYF

D gene: -
J gene: TRBJ1-1
clone size: -
V gene: TRBV28
CDR3 DNA: TGTGCCAGTACGGTCAACATAGGAGGGGACACTGAAGCTTTCTTT
CDR3 protein: CASTVNIGGDTEAFF

D gene: TRBD2
J gene: TRBJ2-3
clone size: -
V gene: TRBV9
CDR3 DNA: TGTGCCAGCAGCGCCACCGGGACTAGCGGGAAGCAGTATTTT
CDR3 protein: CASSATGTSGKQYF

D gene: -
J gene: TRBJ2-1
clone size: -
V gene: TRBV20-1
CDR3 DNA: TGCAGCGGGCTGGGGCTTATGGGGCAGTTCTTC
CDR3 protein: CSGLGLMGQFF

D gene: TRBD2
J gene: TRBJ2-5
clone size: -
V gene: TRBV18
CDR3 DNA: TGTGCCAGCTCACCACTACCGGGACTAGCGGACCAAGAGACCCAGTACTTC
CDR3 protein: CASSPLPGLADQETQYF

D gene: TRBD2
J gene: TRBJ2-5
clone size: once
V gene: TRBV5-1
CDR3 DNA: TGCGCCAGCAGCCACGGATGGGGGGGGCAAGAGACCCAGTACTTC
CDR3 protein: CASSHGWGGQETQYF

D gene: TRBD2
J gene: TRBJ2-1
clone size: -
V gene: TRBV6-5
CDR3 DNA: TGTGCCAGCAGTTATATGACTAGCGGATACAATGAGCAGTTCTTC
CDR3 protein: CASSYMTSGYNEQFF

D gene: -
J gene: TRBJ1-3
clone size: -
V gene: TRBV19
CDR3 DNA: TGTGCCAGTAGTATTTCGGGGATCTCTGGAAACACCATATATTTT
CDR3 protein: CASSISGISGNTIYF

D gene: TRBD1
J gene: TRBJ2-7
clone size: -
V gene: TRBV30
CDR3 DNA: TGTGCCTGGGCGACAGGGGGCCAATACGAGCAGTACTTC
CDR3 protein: CAWATGGQYEQYF

D gene: -
J gene: TRBJ2-7
clone size: -
V gene: TRBV6-1
CDR3 DNA: TGTGCCAGCAGTCCCCAGGGGGGAGCCTACGAGCAGTACTTC
CDR3 protein: CASSPQGGAYEQYF

D gene: -
J gene: TRBJ2-7
clone size: -
V gene: TRBV9
CDR3 DNA: TGTGCCAGCAGCGTAGCAGGGGCCGGGGTCGAGCAGTACTTC
CDR3 protein: CASSVAGAGVEQYF

D gene: -
J gene: TRBJ1-1
clone size: once
V gene: TRBV10-3
CDR3 DNA: TGTGCCATCAGTTCCACAGGGTCGAACACTGAAGCTTTCTTT
CDR3 protein: CAISSTGSNTEAFF

D gene: TRBD1
J gene: TRBJ2-3
clone size: -
V gene: TRBV28
CDR3 DNA: TGTGCCAGCAGTTTCAGGGACAGGGGGGATAATACGCAGTATTTT
CDR3 protein: CASSFRDRGDNTQYF

D gene: -
J gene: TRBJ1-5
clone size: -
V gene: TRBV4-2
CDR3 DNA: TGTGCCAGCAGCCAAGATGAAGCGGGGCGACAGCCCCAGCATTTT
CDR3 protein: CASSQDEAGRQPQHF

D gene: -
J gene: TRBJ1-3
clone size: -
V gene: TRBV11-2
CDR3 DNA: TGTGCCAGCAGCTTAGCTCGTAGCGCCGGAGGCGGAAACACCATATATTTT
CDR3 protein: CASSLARSAGGGNTIYF

D gene: TRBD1
J gene: TRBJ1-1
clone size: -
V gene: TRBV9
CDR3 DNA: TGTGCCAGCAGCCCCGGGACAGGGTTAACTGAAGCTTTCTTT
CDR3 protein: CASSPGTGLTEAFF

D gene: TRBD2
J gene: TRBJ2-3
clone size: -
V gene: TRBV4-3
CDR3 DNA: TGCGCCAGCAGCCAAAACGAGCGGGAGACGTTCACAGATACGCAGTATTTT
CDR3 protein: CASSQNERETFTDTQYF

D gene: -
J gene: TRBJ2-7
clone size: -
V gene: TRBV6-5
CDR3 DNA: TGTGCCAGCAGTTACTCGACGCAGGGGAGCTACGAGCAGTACTTC
CDR3 protein: CASSYSTQGSYEQYF

D gene: -
J gene: TRBJ1-4
clone size: -
V gene: TRBV30
CDR3 DNA: TGTGCCTGGAGTGCCAGGGGCCTACGGGGTGAAAAACTGTTTTTT
CDR3 protein: CAWSARGLRGEKLFF

D gene: TRBD2
J gene: TRBJ2-3
clone size: -
V gene: TRBV4-2
CDR3 DNA: TGTGCCAGCAGCCAAGTCTTCGGGACTAGCGGATCCACAGATACGCAGTATTTT
CDR3 protein: CASSQVFGTSGSTDTQYF

D gene: -
J gene: TRBJ2-1
clone size: few
V gene: TRBV9
CDR3 DNA: TGTGCCAGCAGCGTAGCCCGAACAGGGAACAATGAGCAGTTCTTC
CDR3 protein: CASSVARTGNNEQFF

D gene: TRBD2
J gene: TRBJ2-5
clone size: -
V gene: TRBV5-4
CDR3 DNA: TGTGCCAGCAGCTTCCCGGGGGGGCGGGAAGGGGAGACCCAGTACTTC
CDR3 protein: CASSFPGGREGETQYF

D gene: -
J gene: TRBJ1-6
clone size: once
V gene: TRBV18
CDR3 DNA: TGTGCCAGCTCACCGGAGGGGAGTCCTAATTCACCCCTCCACTTT
CDR3 protein: CASSPEGSPNSPLHF

D gene: -
J gene: TRBJ1-5
clone size: -
V gene: TRBV28
CDR3 DNA: TGTGCCAGCACCCCGGCCAGGGTTTTTAGTCAGCCCCAGCATTTT
CDR3 protein: CASTPARVFSQPQHF

D gene: TRBD1
J gene: TRBJ1-2
clone size: -
V gene: TRBV7-2
CDR3 DNA: TGTGCCAGCAGGCAAGACAGGGACAACTATGGCTACACCTTC
CDR3 protein: CASRQDRDNYGYTF

D gene: TRBD1
J gene: TRBJ1-4
clone size: -
V gene: TRBV4-1
CDR3 DNA: TGCGCCAGCAGCGTAAGATTACAGGGGAAGAATGAAAAACTGTTTTTT
CDR3 protein: CASSVRLQGKNEKLFF

D gene: TRBD1
J gene: TRBJ1-2
clone size: -
V gene: TRBV30
CDR3 DNA: TGTGCCTGGAGTGGAGGCAGGGGGGCACCCTATGGCTACACCTTC
CDR3 protein: CAWSGGRGAPYGYTF

D gene: TRBD1
J gene: TRBJ1-1
clone size: -
V gene: TRBV29-1
CDR3 DNA: TGCAGCGTGGGACAGGGGGCGCGAGGGATGAACACTGAAGCTTTCTTT
CDR3 protein: CSVGQGARGMNTEAFF

D gene: -
J gene: TRBJ1-1
clone size: few
V gene: TRBV6-5
CDR3 DNA: TGTGCCAGCAGTTACTCCCGCCAGGTGGCAGTTGAAGCTTTCTTT
CDR3 protein: CASSYSRQVAVEAFF

D gene: TRBD1
J gene: TRBJ1-5
clone size: -
V gene: TRBV5-1
CDR3 DNA: TGCGCCAGCAGCTTGGGACAGGGTCAGCCCCAGCATTTT
CDR3 protein: CASSLGQGQPQHF

D gene: -
J gene: TRBJ1-1
clone size: -
V gene: TRBV12-5
CDR3 DNA: TGTGCTAGTGGTTTGCAGGGATGGACTGAAGCTTTCTTT
CDR3 protein: CASGLQGWTEAFF

D gene: -
J gene: TRBJ1-2
clone size: few
V gene: TRBV7-2
CDR3 DNA: TGTGCCAGCAGCTTAGTGCGGGCTCCGGATGGCTACACCTTC
CDR3 protein: CASSLVRAPDGYTF

D gene: -
J gene: TRBJ1-3
clone size: few
V gene: TRBV5-1
CDR3 DNA: TGCGCCAGCGCCGGGGGGGGGACGAGAGGAAACACCATATATTTT
CDR3 protein: CASAGGGTRGNTIYF

D gene: -
J gene: TRBJ2-7
clone size: -
V gene: TRBV7-2
CDR3 DNA: TGTGCCAGCAGCTTAACTAGTTCCCACGAGCAGTACTTC
CDR3 protein: CASSLTSSHEQYF

D gene: TRBD1
J gene: TRBJ2-7
clone size: -
V gene: TRBV7-8
CDR3 DNA: TGTGCCAGCAGCTTACTGGGACAGGGGGCGGCCTACGAGCAGTACTTC
CDR3 protein: CASSLLGQGAAYEQYF

D gene: -
J gene: TRBJ2-7
clone size: few
V gene: TRBV27
CDR3 DNA: TGTGCCAGCAGTTCTCCGCAGGGGCCGCCCTCGGTGAGGGAGCAGTACTTC
CDR3 protein: CASSSPQGPPSVREQYF

D gene: -
J gene: TRBJ2-6
clone size: -
V gene: TRBV6-5
CDR3 DNA: TGTGCCAGCAGTGACAACTCTGGGGCCAACGTCCTGACTTTC
CDR3 protein: CASSDNSGANVLTF

D gene: -
J gene: TRBJ2-1
clone size: -
V gene: TRBV29-1
CDR3 DNA: TGCAGTTGCGCTAGCATTAACAATGAGCAGTTCTTC
CDR3 protein: CSCASINNEQFF

D gene: TRBD1
J gene: TRBJ1-1
clone size: -
V gene: TRBV28
CDR3 DNA: TGTGCCAGCAGTCCATCGGACAGGGTAGGCACTGAAGCTTTCTTT
CDR3 protein: CASSPSDRVGTEAFF

D gene: TRBD1
J gene: TRBJ2-7
clone size: -
V gene: TRBV30
CDR3 DNA: TGTGCCTGGAGCCGGGACAGTCCACCTCACGAGCAGTACTTC
CDR3 protein: CAWSRDSPPHEQYF

D gene: TRBD1
J gene: TRBJ1-5
clone size: -
V gene: TRBV30
CDR3 DNA: TGTGCCTGGGGCCCCCCGGCCAGGGGGTATCAGCCCCAGCATTTT
CDR3 protein: CAWGPPARGYQPQHF

D gene: -
J gene: TRBJ1-1
clone size: -
V gene: TRBV6-4
CDR3 DNA: TGTGCCAGCAGTGAAGCGCGCAACACTGAAGCTTTCTTT
CDR3 protein: CASSEARNTEAFF